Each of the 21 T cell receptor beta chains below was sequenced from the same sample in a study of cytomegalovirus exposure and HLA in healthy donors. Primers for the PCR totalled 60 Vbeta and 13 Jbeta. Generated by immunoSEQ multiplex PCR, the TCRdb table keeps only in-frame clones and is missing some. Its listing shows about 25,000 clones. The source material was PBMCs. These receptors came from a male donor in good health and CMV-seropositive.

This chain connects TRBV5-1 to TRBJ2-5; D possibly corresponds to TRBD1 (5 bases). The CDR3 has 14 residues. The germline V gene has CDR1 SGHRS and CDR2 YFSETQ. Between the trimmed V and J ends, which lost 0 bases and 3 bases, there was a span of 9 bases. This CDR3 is CASSLASTEETQYF. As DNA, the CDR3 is TGCGCCAGCAGCTTGGCCTCGACAGAAGAGACCCAGTACTTC. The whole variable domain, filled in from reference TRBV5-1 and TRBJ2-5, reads KAGVTQTPRYLIKTRGQQVTLSCSPISGHRSVSWYQQTPGQGLQFLFEYFSETQRNKGNFPGRFSGRQFSNSRSEMNVSTLELGDSALYLCASSLASTEETQYFGPGTRLLVL.

CDR3 sequence reads: CASSIGDREGDTQYF. CDR3 DNA: TGTGCCAGTAGTATCGGGGACAGGGAAGGAGATACGCAGTATTTT. The chain couples TRBV19 to TRBJ2-3, with 9 bases that match TRBD1. The germline V gene encodes CDR1 LNHDA and CDR2 SQIVND (reference sequence). The V gene end was trimmed by 3 bases and the J gene end by 5 bases; junction bases not matched to a gene: 6. The CDR3 is made up of 15 amino acids. Drawing the rest from reference TRBV19 and TRBJ2-3, the complete variable domain is DGGITQSPKYLFRKEGQNVTLSCEQNLNHDAMYWYRQDPGQGLRLIYYSQIVNDFQKGDIAEGYSVSREKKESFPLTVTSAQKNPTAFYLCASSIGDREGDTQYFGPGTRLTVL.

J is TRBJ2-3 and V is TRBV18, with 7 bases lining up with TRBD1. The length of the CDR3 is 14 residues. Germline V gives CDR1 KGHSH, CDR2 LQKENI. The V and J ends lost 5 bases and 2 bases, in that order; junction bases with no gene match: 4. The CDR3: CASSYGQDTDTQYF. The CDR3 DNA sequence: TGTGCCAGCTCATACGGACAGGACACAGATACGCAGTATTTT.

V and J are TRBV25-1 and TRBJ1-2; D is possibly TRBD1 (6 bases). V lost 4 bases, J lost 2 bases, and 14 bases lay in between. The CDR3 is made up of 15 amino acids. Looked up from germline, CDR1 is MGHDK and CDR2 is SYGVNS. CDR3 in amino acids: CASSAPGEPNYGYTF. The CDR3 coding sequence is TGTGCCAGCAGTGCCCCAGGGGAGCCAAACTATGGCTACACCTTC.

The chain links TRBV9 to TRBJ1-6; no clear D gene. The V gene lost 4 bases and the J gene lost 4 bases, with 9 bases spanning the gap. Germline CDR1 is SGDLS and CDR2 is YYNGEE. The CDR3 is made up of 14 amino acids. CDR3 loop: CASSPSGYNSPLHF. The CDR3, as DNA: TGTGCCAGCAGCCCGTCGGGGTATAATTCACCCCTCCACTTT.

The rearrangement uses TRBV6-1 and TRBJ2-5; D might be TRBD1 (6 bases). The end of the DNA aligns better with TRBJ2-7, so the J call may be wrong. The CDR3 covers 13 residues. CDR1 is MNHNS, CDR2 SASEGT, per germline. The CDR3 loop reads CASSGQEPYEQYF. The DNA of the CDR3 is TGTGCCAGCAGTGGACAGGAGCCTTACGAGCAGTACTTC.

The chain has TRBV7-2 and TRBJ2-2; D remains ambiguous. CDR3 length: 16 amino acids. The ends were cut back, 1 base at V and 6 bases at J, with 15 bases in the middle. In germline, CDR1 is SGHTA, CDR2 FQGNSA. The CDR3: CASSLGTVVYAGELFF. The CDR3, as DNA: TGTGCCAGCAGCTTAGGTACAGTAGTCTACGCCGGGGAGCTGTTTTTT. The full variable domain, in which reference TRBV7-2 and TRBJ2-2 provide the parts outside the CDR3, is GAGVSQSPSNKVTEKGKDVELRCDPISGHTALYWYRQSLGQGLEFLIYFQGNSAPDKSGLPSDRFSAERTGGSVSTLTIQRTQQEDSAVYLCASSLGTVVYAGELFFGEGSRLTVL.

CDR3 coding DNA: TGTGCCTGGAGTGTTGACCCCAGGGGAGCTTTCTTT. Protein: CAWSVDPRGAFF. V gene TRBV30 combines with J gene TRBJ1-1; perhaps TRBD1 as D (6 bases). The CDR3 runs 12 residues. In germline, CDR1 is GTSNPN, CDR2 SVGIG (reference sequence). V gave up 0 bases and J gave up 10 bases, with 12 bases separating them.

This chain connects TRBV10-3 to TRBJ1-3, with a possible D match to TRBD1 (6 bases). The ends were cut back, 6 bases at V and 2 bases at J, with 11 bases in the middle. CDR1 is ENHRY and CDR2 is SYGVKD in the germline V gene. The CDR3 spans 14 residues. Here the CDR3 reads CAIRTGEPGNTIYF. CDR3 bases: TGTGCCATCAGGACAGGAGAACCTGGAAACACCATATATTTT.

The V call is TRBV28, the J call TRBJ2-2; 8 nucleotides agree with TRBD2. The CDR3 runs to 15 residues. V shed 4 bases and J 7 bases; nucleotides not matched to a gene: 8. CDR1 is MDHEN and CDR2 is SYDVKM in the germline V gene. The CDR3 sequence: CASSSAAGEVGELFF. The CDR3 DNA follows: TGTGCCAGCAGTTCAGCAGCGGGAGAAGTCGGGGAGCTGTTTTTT.

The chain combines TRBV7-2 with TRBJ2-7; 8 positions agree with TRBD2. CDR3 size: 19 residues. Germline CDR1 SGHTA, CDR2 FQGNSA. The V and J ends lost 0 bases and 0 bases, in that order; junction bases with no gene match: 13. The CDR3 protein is CASSLAGRTSRFSSYEQYF. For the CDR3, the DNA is TGTGCCAGCAGCTTAGCAGGGCGGACTAGCCGTTTTAGCTCCTACGAGCAGTACTTC.

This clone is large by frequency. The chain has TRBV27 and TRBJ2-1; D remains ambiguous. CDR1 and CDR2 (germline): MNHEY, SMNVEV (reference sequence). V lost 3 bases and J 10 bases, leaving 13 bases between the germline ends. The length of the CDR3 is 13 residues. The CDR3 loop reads CASSFSTPREQFF. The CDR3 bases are TGTGCCAGCAGTTTCTCGACTCCCCGGGAGCAGTTCTTC.

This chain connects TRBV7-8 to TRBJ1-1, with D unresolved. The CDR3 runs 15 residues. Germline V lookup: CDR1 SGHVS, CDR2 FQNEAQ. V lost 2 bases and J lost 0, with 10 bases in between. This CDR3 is CASSLSRGLNTEAFF. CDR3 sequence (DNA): TGTGCCAGCAGCTTATCTCGGGGATTGAACACTGAAGCTTTCTTT.

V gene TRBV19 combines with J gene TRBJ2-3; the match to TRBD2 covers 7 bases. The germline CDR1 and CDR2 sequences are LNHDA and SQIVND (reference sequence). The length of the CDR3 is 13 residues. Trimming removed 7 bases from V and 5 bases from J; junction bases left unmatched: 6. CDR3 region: CASNLGGRDTQYF. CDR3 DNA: TGTGCCAGTAATCTGGGAGGGAGAGATACGCAGTATTTT.

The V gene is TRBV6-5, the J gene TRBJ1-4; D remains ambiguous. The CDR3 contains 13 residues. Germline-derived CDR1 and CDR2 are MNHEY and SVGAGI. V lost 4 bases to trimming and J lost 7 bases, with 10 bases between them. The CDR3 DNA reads TGTGCCAGCAGTTTCGGGGTGGGTGAAAAACTGTTTTTT. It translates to CASSFGVGEKLFF.

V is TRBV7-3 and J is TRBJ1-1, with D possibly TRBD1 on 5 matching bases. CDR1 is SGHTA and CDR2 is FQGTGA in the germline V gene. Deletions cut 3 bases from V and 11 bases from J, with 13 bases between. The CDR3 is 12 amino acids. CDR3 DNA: TGTGCCAGCAGCTTGGCGGCAGGGAGGGCTTTCTTT. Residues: CASSLAAGRAFF.

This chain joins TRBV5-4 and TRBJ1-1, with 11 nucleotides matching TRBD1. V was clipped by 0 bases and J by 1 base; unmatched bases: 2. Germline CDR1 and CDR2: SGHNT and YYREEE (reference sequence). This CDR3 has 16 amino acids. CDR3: CASSLGGQGANTEAFF. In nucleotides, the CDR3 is TGTGCCAGCAGCTTGGGTGGACAGGGGGCGAACACTGAAGCTTTCTTT.

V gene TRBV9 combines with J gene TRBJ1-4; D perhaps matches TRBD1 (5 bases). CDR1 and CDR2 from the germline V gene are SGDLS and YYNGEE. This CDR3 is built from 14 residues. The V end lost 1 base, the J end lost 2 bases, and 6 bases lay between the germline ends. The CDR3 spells CASSVRGTNEKLFF. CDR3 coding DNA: TGTGCCAGCAGCGTACGGGGGACTAATGAAAAACTGTTTTTT. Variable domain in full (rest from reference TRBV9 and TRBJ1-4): DSGVTQTPKHLITATGQRVTLRCSPRSGDLSVYWYQQSLDQGLQFLIQYYNGEERAKGNILERFSAQQFPDLHSELNLSSLELGDSALYFCASSVRGTNEKLFFGSGTQLSVL.

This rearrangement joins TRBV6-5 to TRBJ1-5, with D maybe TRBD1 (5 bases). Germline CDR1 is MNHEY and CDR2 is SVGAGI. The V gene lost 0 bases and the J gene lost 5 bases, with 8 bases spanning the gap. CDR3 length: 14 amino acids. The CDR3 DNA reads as TGTGCCAGCAGTTACTCCAGGGTGGATCAGCCCCAGCATTTT. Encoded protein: CASSYSRVDQPQHF.

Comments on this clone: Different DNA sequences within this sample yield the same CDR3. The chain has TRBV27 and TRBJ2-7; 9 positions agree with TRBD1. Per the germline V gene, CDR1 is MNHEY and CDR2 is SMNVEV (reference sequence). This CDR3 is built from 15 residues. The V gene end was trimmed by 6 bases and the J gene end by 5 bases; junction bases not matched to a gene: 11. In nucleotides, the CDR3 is TGTGCCAGCAGAGAAGGGGACAGGGAGCGCAACGAGCAGTACTTC. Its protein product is CASREGDRERNEQYF.

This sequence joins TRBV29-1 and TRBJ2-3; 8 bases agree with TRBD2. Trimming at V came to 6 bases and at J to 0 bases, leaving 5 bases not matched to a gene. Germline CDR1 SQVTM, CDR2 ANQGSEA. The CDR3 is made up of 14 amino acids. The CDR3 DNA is TGCAGCGTGGACGCTAGCGGGAGCACAGATACGCAGTATTTT. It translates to CSVDASGSTDTQYF.